These 29 T cell receptor beta chains came from one sample sequenced in a study of blood T cell repertoires in COVID-19. The table came from immunoSEQ multiplex PCR; TCRdb's copy has only in-frame clones and leaves some out. The sample includes 250,000 or so clones, around 93% of them seen just once. Sequences were obtained from PBMCs or T cells enriched from blood (not recorded which). These receptors originate from a human donor in a cohort exposed to, infected with or recovered from COVID-19 (not recorded which). The donor label of this sample is uncertain.

The genes are TRBV14 and TRBJ2-1, with D unresolved. Trimming stripped 1 base from V and 4 bases from J, with 8 bases between. CDR1 is SGHDN and CDR2 is FVKESK in the germline V gene. The CDR3 sequence is 14 residues long. CDR3 amino acids: CASSQVAEYNEQFF. The DNA for the CDR3 is TGTGCCAGCAGCCAAGTGGCGGAATACAATGAGCAGTTCTTC.

V usage is TRBV12-3 or TRBV12-4 and J usage is TRBJ1-5; 7 bases fit TRBD1. The junction had 1 base not matched to a gene; V was cut back by 5 bases and J by 3 bases. This CDR3 is 13 amino acids long. The CDR3 loop reads CASSTGANQPQHF. CDR3 sequence (DNA): TGTGCCAGCAGTACAGGGGCCAATCAGCCCCAGCATTTT.

The chain links TRBV30 to TRBJ1-3, with D maybe TRBD1 (6 bases). V shed 2 bases and J shed 0 bases, with 8 bases lying between them. The CDR3 loop spans 14 amino acids. Germline V CDR1 and CDR2: GTSNPN, SVGIG (reference sequence). The CDR3 reads CAWSPGVSGNTIYF. CDR3 bases: TGTGCCTGGAGTCCAGGGGTCTCTGGAAACACCATATATTTT.

The chain links TRBV10-1 to TRBJ2-7; D is perhaps TRBD1 (5 bases). The CDR3 is 13 amino acids. Looked up from germline, CDR1 is WNHNN and CDR2 is SYGVQD (reference sequence). V lost 6 bases, J lost 4 bases, and 13 bases lay in between. The CDR3: CASSEQGRYEQYF. As DNA, the CDR3 is TGCGCCAGCAGCGAGCAGGGTAGGTACGAGCAGTACTTC.

The V gene is TRBV5-5, the J gene TRBJ1-1, with D perhaps matching TRBD1 (5 bases). Germline CDR1 SGHKS, CDR2 YYEKEE (reference sequence). There are 15 residues in the CDR3. Trimming stripped 2 bases from V and 4 bases from J, with 15 bases between. The CDR3 here is CASSFLRGRSTEAFF. The CDR3 DNA reads as TGTGCCAGCAGCTTTCTTCGGGGGAGAAGCACTGAAGCTTTCTTT.

This chain links TRBV4-1 with TRBJ2-7; D not resolved. CDR1 and CDR2 from the germline V gene are MGHRA and YSYEKL. Trimming removed 1 base at V and 1 base at J, with 5 bases between. The CDR3 is made up of 13 amino acids. The CDR3 DNA sequence: TGCGCCAGCAGCCAAGCAGTTTCCTACGAGCAGTACTTC. Amino acid sequence: CASSQAVSYEQYF.

This clone was seen only once. The chain joins TRBV5-4 to TRBJ1-2; no clear D. This CDR3 has 13 amino acids. Germline V lookup: CDR1 SGHNT, CDR2 YYREEE (reference sequence). V gave up 5 bases and J gave up 2 bases, with 10 bases separating them. Here the CDR3 reads CASSSSSNYGYTF. For the CDR3, the DNA is TGTGCCAGCAGTTCCTCGAGCAACTATGGCTACACCTTC.

V is TRBV5-6 and J is TRBJ1-3; D may be TRBD1 (6 bases). CDR1 is SGHDT, CDR2 YYEEEE, per germline. The length of the CDR3 is 14 residues. With 1 base removed from V and 3 bases from J, the gap between germline ends came to 8 bases. The CDR3, as DNA: TGTGCCAGCAGCTTGCAGGGGTTTGGAAACACCATATATTTT. Translated, it gives CASSLQGFGNTIYF.

The chain joins TRBV9 to TRBJ1-2; the D gene is possibly TRBD1 (5 bases). Germline V CDR1 and CDR2: SGDLS, YYNGEE. V gave up 7 bases and J gave up 4 bases, with 14 bases separating them. The CDR3 contains 13 residues. CDR3 nucleotide sequence: TGTGCCAGCGGTGCGGGGGGGAGCTATGGCTACACCTTC. Residues: CASGAGGSYGYTF.

The chain is built from TRBV5-5 and TRBJ2-7; TRBD1 aligns across 10 bases. V dropped 2 bases and J dropped 1; count of bases not matched to a gene: 6. The CDR3 sequence is 16 residues long. The germline V gene has CDR1 SGHKS and CDR2 YYEKEE (reference sequence). The CDR3 reads CASSFSRTGGSYEQYF. Here the CDR3 DNA reads TGTGCCAGCAGCTTCTCCCGGACAGGGGGTTCCTACGAGCAGTACTTC.

The rearrangement links TRBV19 to TRBJ2-1, with 9 nucleotides matching TRBD1. The CDR3 runs to 15 residues. Looked up from germline, CDR1 is LNHDA and CDR2 is SQIVND (reference sequence). After removal of 6 bases from V and 1 base from J, the junction contained 4 bases not matched to a gene. The CDR3: CASSRDRVSYNEQFF. In nucleotides, the CDR3 is TGTGCCAGTAGCCGGGACAGGGTATCCTACAATGAGCAGTTCTTC.

This chain connects TRBV4-3 to TRBJ1-1; D call uncertain. Between the trimmed V and J ends, which lost 5 bases and 1 base, there was a span of 8 bases. The CDR3 is 13 residues long. Per the germline V gene, CDR1 is LGHNA and CDR2 is YSLEER. The CDR3 bases are TGCGCCAGCAGCTTCGTGAGGAACACTGAAGCTTTCTTT. Translating it yields CASSFVRNTEAFF.

The DNA of the CDR3 is TGCGCCAGCAGCAGGACAGGGGTAGAGACCCAGTACTTC. It translates to CASSRTGVETQYF. The chain combines TRBV5-1 with TRBJ2-5; 9 nucleotides align to TRBD1. Germline V gene data show CDR1 as SGHRS and CDR2 as YFSETQ. V trimming: 4 bases; J trimming: 4 bases; junction bases outside the gene matches: 2. The CDR3 runs 13 residues.

V usage is TRBV13 and J usage is TRBJ2-2; tentatively, D is TRBD1 (6 bases). The CDR3 totals 14 residues. V lost 6 bases and J lost 7, with 15 bases in between. The germline V gene has CDR1 PRHDT and CDR2 FYEKMQ (reference sequence). CDR3 sequence reads: CASREQGGDGELFF. DNA for the CDR3: TGTGCCAGCAGAGAACAGGGTGGGGACGGGGAGCTGTTTTTT.

This clone was seen a single time. The chain employs TRBV9 and TRBJ1-6; no clear D. The CDR3 runs 15 residues. Trimming shortened V by 0 bases and J by 5 bases, and 9 bases separated the two germline ends. From germline, CDR1 is SGDLS and CDR2 YYNGEE. In nucleotides, the CDR3 is TGTGCCAGCAGCGTAGGTCAGACAAATAATTCACCCCTCCACTTT. It specifies CASSVGQTNNSPLHF.

The chain couples TRBV7-2 to TRBJ2-3; 8 bases are a match to TRBD2. Germline assignment: CDR1 SGHTA and CDR2 FQGNSA. CDR3 length: 17 amino acids. Trimming removed 6 bases from V and 4 bases from J; junction bases left unmatched: 15. The chain's CDR3 is CASSHIAGSLGPDTQYF. Written as DNA, the CDR3 is TGTGCCAGCAGTCATATAGCGGGGTCGCTGGGGCCAGATACGCAGTATTTT.

The chain joins TRBV6-1 to TRBJ1-1; D not certain. CDR3 length: 16 amino acids. From germline, CDR1 is MNHNS and CDR2 SASEGT. V was cut by 0 bases and J by 4 bases, with 15 bases left in between. This CDR3 is CASSEATRVLGTEAFF. Written as DNA, the CDR3 is TGTGCCAGCAGTGAAGCGACGAGGGTTTTGGGCACTGAAGCTTTCTTT.

This clone was seen a single time. This chain links TRBV19 with TRBJ1-1; 7 bases are shared with TRBD1. The ends lost 10 bases at V and 5 bases at J; junction bases unmatched: 10. The CDR3 contains 13 residues. Germline V lookup: CDR1 LNHDA, CDR2 SQIVND (reference sequence). Here the CDR3 reads CATSYTGVTEAFF. The CDR3 region has the DNA TGTGCCACTTCCTACACAGGGGTAACTGAAGCTTTCTTT.

This clone was detected a few times. This chain links TRBV2 with TRBJ1-2, with D possibly TRBD1 on 5 matching bases. Germline CDR1 SNHLY, CDR2 FYNNEI. Trimming shortened V by 6 bases and J by 1 base, and 9 bases separated the two germline ends. This CDR3 comprises 13 residues. The CDR3 bases are TGTGCCAGCAGCATGACAGTTAACTATGGCTACACCTTC. Translation: CASSMTVNYGYTF.

The chain recombines TRBV19 with TRBJ2-5; the D gene is possibly TRBD2 (6 bases). The length of the CDR3 is 17 residues. Per germline, CDR1 LNHDA and CDR2 SQIVND (reference sequence). Trimming cost V 3 bases and J 1 base, with 18 bases left between them. CDR3 residues: CASSIGYWGDSQETQYF. The CDR3 region has the DNA TGTGCCAGTAGTATTGGTTACTGGGGGGATAGCCAAGAGACCCAGTACTTC.

The J gene is TRBJ1-1, the V gene TRBV10-3, with D perhaps matching TRBD1 (6 bases). V was clipped by 9 bases and J by 0 bases, with 8 bases between them. In germline, CDR1 is ENHRY, CDR2 SYGVKD. The CDR3 loop spans 12 amino acids. For the CDR3, the DNA is TGTGCCATTGGACAGTTGAACACTGAAGCTTTCTTT. It translates to CAIGQLNTEAFF.

The chain employs TRBV19 and TRBJ2-5, with D unclear. Per germline, CDR1 LNHDA and CDR2 SQIVND (reference sequence). V was clipped by 3 bases and J by 4 bases, with 9 bases between them. CDR3 length: 13 residues. CDR3 sequence: CASSMVSRETQYF. CDR3 nucleotide sequence: TGTGCCAGTAGTATGGTCTCGAGAGAGACCCAGTACTTC.

This sequence joins TRBV23-1 and TRBJ2-5; D unresolved. TRBV23-1 is an open reading frame whose function is uncertain. Trimming cost V 4 bases and J 0 bases, with 3 bases left between them. The CDR3 length is 12 residues. The CDR3, as DNA: TGCGCCAGCAGTCTAGACCAAGAGACCCAGTACTTC. This encodes CASSLDQETQYF.

The V gene is TRBV5-4, the J gene TRBJ1-5; TRBD1 agrees at 8 bases. V lost 4 bases and J lost 6; bases outside the gene matches: 9. Germline-derived CDR1 and CDR2 are SGHNT and YYREEE (reference sequence). This CDR3 contains 15 residues. CDR3 in amino acids: CASSPGTGKGQPQHF. In nucleotides, the CDR3 is TGTGCCAGCAGCCCAGGGACAGGAAAGGGTCAGCCCCAGCATTTT.

V is TRBV7-2 and J is TRBJ2-7; 8 bases map to TRBD2. V lost 1 base and J lost 2; bases outside the gene matches: 4. The germline gives CDR1 SGHTA, CDR2 FQGNSA. The CDR3 spans 15 residues. CDR3 in amino acids: CASSLEAGGAYEQYF. For the CDR3, the DNA is TGTGCCAGCAGCTTAGAGGCGGGGGGAGCCTACGAGCAGTACTTC.

The chain recombines TRBV6-2 or TRBV6-3 with TRBJ1-4; possibly TRBD1 for D (5 bases). Germline V CDR1 and CDR2: MNHEY, SVGEGT. The CDR3 length is 13 residues. Trimming left V 2 bases short and J 7 bases short, with 8 bases between. CDR3 nucleotide sequence: TGTGCCAGCAGTTACGCAGGGCGTGAAAAACTGTTTTTT. Translating it yields CASSYAGREKLFF.

This chain links TRBV21-1 with TRBJ1-1; the table names TRBD1, a call not compared with the DNA. TRBV21-1 is listed as a pseudogene. The CDR3 contains 14 residues. This chain's CDR3 is CASSRTGGYTEAFF. The CDR3 DNA follows: TGTGCCAGCAGCAGAACAGGGGGCTACACTGAAGCTTTCTTT.

The chain employs TRBV5-1 and TRBJ2-3; the D gene is possibly TRBD2 (6 bases). V was clipped by 3 bases and J by 0 bases, with 11 bases between them. The CDR3 has 15 residues. Germline CDR1 is SGHRS and CDR2 is YFSETQ. CDR3 sequence (DNA): TGCGCCAGCAGCTCCTCGAGCGGGAGCACAGATACGCAGTATTTT. It yields the protein CASSSSSGSTDTQYF.

V usage is TRBV11-2 and J usage is TRBJ2-3, with 7 bases lining up with TRBD2. V shed 0 bases and J 4 bases; nucleotides not matched to a gene: 7. The CDR3 contains 16 residues. The germline V gene has CDR1 SGHAT and CDR2 FQNNGV. The CDR3 sequence: CASSLDLRGWADTQYF. The CDR3 bases are TGTGCCAGCAGCTTAGATCTGCGGGGGTGGGCAGATACGCAGTATTTT.